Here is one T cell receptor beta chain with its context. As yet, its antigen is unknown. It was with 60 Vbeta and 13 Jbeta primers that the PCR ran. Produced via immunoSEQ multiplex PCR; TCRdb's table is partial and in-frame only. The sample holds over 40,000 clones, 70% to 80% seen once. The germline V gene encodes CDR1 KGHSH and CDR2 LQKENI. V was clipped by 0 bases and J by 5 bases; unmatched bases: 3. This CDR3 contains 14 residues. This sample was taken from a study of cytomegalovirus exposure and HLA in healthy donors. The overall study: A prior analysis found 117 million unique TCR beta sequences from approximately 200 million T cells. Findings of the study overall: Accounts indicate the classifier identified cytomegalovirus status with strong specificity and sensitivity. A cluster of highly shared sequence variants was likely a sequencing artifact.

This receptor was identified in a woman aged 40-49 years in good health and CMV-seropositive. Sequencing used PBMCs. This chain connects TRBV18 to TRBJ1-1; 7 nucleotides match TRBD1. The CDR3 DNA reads TGTGCCAGCTCACCACCAGGGGGCTGGACTGAAGCTTTCTTT. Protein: CASSPPGGWTEAFF. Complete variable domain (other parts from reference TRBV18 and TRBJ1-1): NAGVMQNPRHLVRRRGQEARLRCSPMKGHSHVYWYRQLPEEGLKFMVYLQKENIIDESGMPKERFSAEFPKEGPSILRIQQVVRGDSAAYFCASSPPGGWTEAFFGQGTRLTVV.